Listed below are T cell receptor beta chains from one sample, sequenced in a study of vaccination and CD4 T cells after COVID-19. These receptors' targets are unknown. MiXCR was run by TCRdb on the PCR reads, yielding one entry per CDR3 protein. The sample consists of 9,000 to 13,000 distinct CDR3 sequences, 65% to 80% of them appearing once. Material: CD4+ T cells from blood, cultured in vitro. The receptor source for this set is a human donor who had recovered from COVID-19. Both conserved end residues are part of each CDR3. D genes are given only for firm matches. Clone size appears in some rows only: once, few, many, or a class for an expanded clone.

clone_size	j_call	d_call	v_call	cdr3_nt	cdr3_aa
.	TRBJ1-2	.	TRBV30	TGTGCCTGGAGTTCCTTGGGGGACTATGGCTACACCTTC	CAWSSLGDYGYTF
.	TRBJ1-2	.	TRBV4-1	TGCGCCAGCAGCCCGGCCCAGGAGGGAAGGAATGGCTACACCTTC	CASSPAQEGRNGYTF
few	TRBJ2-6	TRBD1	TRBV7-9	TGTGCCAGCAGCTCCCACAGGGGGCGATCTTCTGGGGCCAACGTCCTGACTTTC	CASSSHRGRSSGANVLTF
once	TRBJ1-5	.	TRBV7-9	TGTGCCAGCAGCTTATACGACGGGAGCAATCAGCCCCAGCATTTT	CASSLYDGSNQPQHF
.	TRBJ1-5	TRBD1	TRBV28	TGTGCCAGCAGGGCGGGACAGGGTGGTCAGCCCCAGCATTTT	CASRAGQGGQPQHF
once	TRBJ1-3	.	TRBV15	TGTGCCACCAGCAGGGAAATCTCTGGAAACACCATATATTTT	CATSREISGNTIYF
once	TRBJ2-5	TRBD2	TRBV7-2	TGTGCCAGCAGCTTAGCCAGGACTAGCCGTGAGACCCAGTACTTC	CASSLARTSRETQYF
.	TRBJ2-2	.	TRBV20-1	TGCAGTGCAACGACAGGGAACACCGGGGAGCTGTTTTTT	CSATTGNTGELFF
.	TRBJ1-1	.	TRBV12-3/TRBV12-4	TGTGCCATCTTCACCGGGGGCCTGAACACTGAAGCTTTCTTT	CAIFTGGLNTEAFF
.	TRBJ2-2	.	TRBV6-1	TGTGCCATCGGCGGAGGTCCCCACACCGGGGAGCTGTTTTTT	CAIGGGPHTGELFF
.	TRBJ2-7	.	TRBV7-2	TGTGCCAGCAGCCGTAGTAGTCCCCACGAGCAGTACTTC	CASSRSSPHEQYF
.	TRBJ2-7	TRBD2	TRBV7-9	TGTGCCAGCAGCTTAGTAGGCGTAACTAGCGGGAGCTACGAGCAGTACTTC	CASSLVGVTSGSYEQYF
.	TRBJ1-1	.	TRBV18	TGTGCCAGCTCACCAACAAACAGAGACACTGAAGCTTTCTTT	CASSPTNRDTEAFF
.	TRBJ1-5	.	TRBV21-1	TGTGCCAGCAGCCCTCGATGCCTGGGGACAGGGTATAGCAATCAGCCCCAGCATTTT	CASSPRCLGTGYSNQPQHF
.	TRBJ2-2	TRBD2	TRBV20-1	TGCAGTGCCGCCCAGACTAGCGGGAGAAGGGGGGAGCTGTTTTTT	CSAAQTSGRRGELFF
.	TRBJ2-1	TRBD2	TRBV7-2	TGTGCCAGCAGCTTAGCGCCTAGCGGGAGCCTTGGTGAGCAGTTCTTC	CASSLAPSGSLGEQFF
few	TRBJ1-5	TRBD1	TRBV6-2/TRBV6-3	TGTGCCAGCAACAGGGGCTATGGTCAGCCCCAGCATTTT	CASNRGYGQPQHF
once	TRBJ2-3	.	TRBV7-2	TGTGCCAGCAGCTTAGCTAGCGGTAGCACAGATACGCAGTATTTT	CASSLASGSTDTQYF
.	TRBJ2-1	.	TRBV27	TGTGCCAGCAGGGAAGGCGGGCCTGCGCACAATGAGCAGTTCTTC	CASREGGPAHNEQFF
.	TRBJ2-7	.	TRBV24-1	TGTGCCACCAGTGATTCGCGGAGTCCGACCTACGAGCAGTACTTC	CATSDSRSPTYEQYF
.	TRBJ2-1	.	TRBV7-8	TGTGCCAGCAGCTTGGAGCGGGTTCCCTACAATGAGCAGTTCTTC	CASSLERVPYNEQFF
.	TRBJ2-1	TRBD2	TRBV7-9	TGTGCCAGCAGCTTAGGAGCGGGAGTCCCTCATGAGCAGTTCTTC	CASSLGAGVPHEQFF
few	TRBJ1-2	.	TRBV7-9	TGTGCCAGCAGCTTAACGGCCGCTTCTAACTATGGCTACACCTTC	CASSLTAASNYGYTF
once	TRBJ2-7	TRBD2	TRBV20-1	TGCGGCTACCCTCTAGCGGGAGTTCCCGAGCAGTACTTC	CGYPLAGVPEQYF
.	TRBJ2-5	.	TRBV6-4	TGTGCCAGCAGTGGGGATATGGCAGAGACCCAGTACTTC	CASSGDMAETQYF
.	TRBJ1-3	.	TRBV7-2	TGTGCCAGCAGCGCCCTTCTCCGGGAGGGAAACACCATACATTTT	CASSALLREGNTIHF
.	TRBJ2-1	TRBD2	TRBV7-8	TGTGCCAGCAGCTTCGGTCGCGGGAGGGGTTATGAGCAGTTCTTC	CASSFGRGRGYEQFF
.	TRBJ1-4	.	TRBV28	TGTGCCAGCAGAGGGGCAGCCACAACTAATGAAAAACTGTTTTTT	CASRGAATTNEKLFF
.	TRBJ1-1	.	TRBV6-1	TGTGCCAGCAATCGCCAGGGTAGGCGGAGCACTGAAGCTTTCTTT	CASNRQGRRSTEAFF
.	TRBJ1-2	TRBD1	TRBV10-3	TGTGCCATCAGTGTGACAGGGGGTGGCTATGGCTACACCTTC	CAISVTGGGYGYTF
.	TRBJ1-1	.	TRBV7-9	TGTGCCAGCAGCTTAGACGGGGGGGGCACTGAAGCTTTCTTT	CASSLDGGGTEAFF
.	TRBJ2-7	.	TRBV6-5	TGTGCCAGCAGTTACGGGACGGGGTCCCCCCACGAGCAGTACTTC	CASSYGTGSPHEQYF
.	TRBJ1-5	TRBD1	TRBV20-1	TGCAGTGCTCGTCGACAGGGACAAAGCAATCAGCCCCAGCATTTT	CSARRQGQSNQPQHF
medium-sized	TRBJ2-3	.	TRBV4-3	TGCGCCAGCAGCCAAAAATTGGGTACGCAGTATTTT	CASSQKLGTQYF
.	TRBJ2-2	TRBD1	TRBV20-1	TGCAGTGCTTCGGGACAGGGAAACACCGGGGAGCTGTTTTTT	CSASGQGNTGELFF
.	TRBJ1-2	TRBD1	TRBV7-9	TGTGCCAGCAGCGTCGGGACAGGGTATGGCTACACCTTC	CASSVGTGYGYTF
.	TRBJ2-1	TRBD2	TRBV20-1	TGCAGTGCAATCGGGACTAGCGGGAGTATTTCCTACAATGAGCAGTTCTTC	CSAIGTSGSISYNEQFF